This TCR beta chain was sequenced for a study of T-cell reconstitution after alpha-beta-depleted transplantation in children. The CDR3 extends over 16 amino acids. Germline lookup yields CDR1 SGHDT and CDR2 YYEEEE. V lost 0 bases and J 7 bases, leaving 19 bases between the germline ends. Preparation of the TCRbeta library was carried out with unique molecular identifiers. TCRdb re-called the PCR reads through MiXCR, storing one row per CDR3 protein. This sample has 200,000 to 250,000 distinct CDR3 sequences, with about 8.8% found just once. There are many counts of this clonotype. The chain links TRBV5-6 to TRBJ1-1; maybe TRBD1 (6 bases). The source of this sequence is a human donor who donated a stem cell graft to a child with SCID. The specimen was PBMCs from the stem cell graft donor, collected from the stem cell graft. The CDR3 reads CASSLGPGEGGREAFF. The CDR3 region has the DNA TGTGCCAGCAGCTTGGGTCCGGGAGAGGGGGGCCGTGAAGCTTTCTTT.